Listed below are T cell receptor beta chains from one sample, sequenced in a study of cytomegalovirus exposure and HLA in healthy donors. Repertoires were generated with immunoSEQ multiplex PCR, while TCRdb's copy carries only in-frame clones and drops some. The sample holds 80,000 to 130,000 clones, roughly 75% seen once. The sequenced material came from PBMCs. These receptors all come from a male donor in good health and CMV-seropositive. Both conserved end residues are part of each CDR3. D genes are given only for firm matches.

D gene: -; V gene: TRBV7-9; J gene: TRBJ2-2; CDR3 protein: CASSSQGPGELFF
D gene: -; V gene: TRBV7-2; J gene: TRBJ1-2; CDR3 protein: CASSSATVGYTF
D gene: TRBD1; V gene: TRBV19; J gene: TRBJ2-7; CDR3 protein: CASSHWTGRSYEQYF
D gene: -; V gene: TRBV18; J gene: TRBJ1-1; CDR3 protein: CASSPLLLAGTEAFF
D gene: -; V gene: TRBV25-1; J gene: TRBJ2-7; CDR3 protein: CASSTWDTHGHEQYF
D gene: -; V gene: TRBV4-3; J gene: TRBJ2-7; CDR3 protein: CASSQVVSREQYF
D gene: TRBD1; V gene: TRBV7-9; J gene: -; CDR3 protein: CASGPGQGFYEQYF
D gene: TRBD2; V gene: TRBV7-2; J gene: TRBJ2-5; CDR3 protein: CASSLGTSGGQLVAQYF
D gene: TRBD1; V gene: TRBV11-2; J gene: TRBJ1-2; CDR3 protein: CASRPGTGFEGGYTF
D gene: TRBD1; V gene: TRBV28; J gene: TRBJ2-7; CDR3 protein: CASSPGQGNAYEQYF
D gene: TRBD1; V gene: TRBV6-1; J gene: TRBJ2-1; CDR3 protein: CASRGTGIYNEQFF
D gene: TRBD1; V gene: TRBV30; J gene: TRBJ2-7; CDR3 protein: CAWRSDRGYEQYF
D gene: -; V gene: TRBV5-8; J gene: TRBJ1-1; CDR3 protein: CASSPSGLEAFF
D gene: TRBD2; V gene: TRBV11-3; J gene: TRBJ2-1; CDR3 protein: CASSLLAGGPNEQFF
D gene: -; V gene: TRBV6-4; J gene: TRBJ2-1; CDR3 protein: CASSAGGGTYNEQFF
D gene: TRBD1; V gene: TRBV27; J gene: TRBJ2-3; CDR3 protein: CASRRQGLTDTQYF
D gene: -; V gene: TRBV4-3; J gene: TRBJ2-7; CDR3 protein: CASSQEQAYEQYF
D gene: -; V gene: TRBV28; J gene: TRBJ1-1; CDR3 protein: CASRGNTEAFF
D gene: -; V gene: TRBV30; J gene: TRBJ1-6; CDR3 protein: CAWSEQDSPLHF
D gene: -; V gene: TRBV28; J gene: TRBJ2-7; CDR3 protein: CASSLGQSYEQYF
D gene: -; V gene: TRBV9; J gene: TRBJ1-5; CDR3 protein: CASSSDRNQPQHF
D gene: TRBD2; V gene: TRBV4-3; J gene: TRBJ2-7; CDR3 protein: CASSHHPGTSGYEQYF
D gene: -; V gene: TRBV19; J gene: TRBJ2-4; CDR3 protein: CASSYAVASPVGNIQYF
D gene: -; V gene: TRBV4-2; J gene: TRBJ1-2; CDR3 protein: CASKQNYGYTF
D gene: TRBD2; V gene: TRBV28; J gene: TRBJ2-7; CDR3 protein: CASSLWTSGGASYEQYF
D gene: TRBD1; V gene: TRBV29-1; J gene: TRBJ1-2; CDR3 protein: CSVARGQGDGYTF
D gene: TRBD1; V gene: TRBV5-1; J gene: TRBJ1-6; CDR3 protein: CASSSDRGNSPLHF
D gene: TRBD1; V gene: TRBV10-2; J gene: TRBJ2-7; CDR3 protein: CASRLGGQSYEQYF
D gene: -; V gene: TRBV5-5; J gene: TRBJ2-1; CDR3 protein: CASSQITGMNEQFF
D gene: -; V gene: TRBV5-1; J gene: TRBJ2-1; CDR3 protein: CASSFTGQTSYNEQFF
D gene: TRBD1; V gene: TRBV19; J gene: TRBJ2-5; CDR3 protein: CASSGTGKETQYF
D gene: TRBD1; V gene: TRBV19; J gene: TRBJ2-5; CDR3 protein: CASSIRPQGVLKETQYF
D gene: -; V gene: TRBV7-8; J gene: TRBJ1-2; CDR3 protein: CASSLEFGGRTF
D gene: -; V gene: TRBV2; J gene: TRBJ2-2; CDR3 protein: CASSPDVPGNTGELFF
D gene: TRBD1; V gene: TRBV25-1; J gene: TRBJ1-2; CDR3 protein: CASSERTGTADTF
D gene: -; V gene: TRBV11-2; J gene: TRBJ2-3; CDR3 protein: CASSLTDTQYF